The 28 T cell receptor beta chains in this list originate from one sample, sequenced in a study of T cell repertoires in cytomegalovirus infection. Each CDR3 protein is one row after TCRdb ran MiXCR on the reads. Among approximately 730,000 distinct CDR3 sequences listed, 25% to 35% were seen once. The antigens these receptors bind are not known. The starting material was cultured CD8+ T cells from PBMCs, obtained from culture after CMV antigen stimulation. The receptors here all came from a human donor in good health (CMV status not recorded). Some clones in this sample may be carry-over from other donors' samples.

The CDR3 DNA reads TGTGCCAGCAGCGCTATTGGGGGTCGGGTTGGAGAGCAGTTCTTC. It translates to CASSAIGGRVGEQFF. J is TRBJ2-1 and V is TRBV28, with D perhaps TRBD1 or TRBD2 (5 bases each). The CDR3 runs to 15 residues. Trimming pared 6 bases from V and 10 bases from J, leaving 22 bases between. CDR1 is MDHEN and CDR2 is SYDVKM in the germline V gene.

This chain uses TRBV4-2 with TRBJ1-1, with 12 bases fitting TRBD1. CDR3 length equals 16 residues. Germline V gene sequence: CDR1 LGHNA, CDR2 YNFKEQ. With V trimmed by 1 base and J by 6 bases, 6 bases remained unmatched. CDR3 sequence (DNA): TGTGCCAGCAGCCAAGTGGGACAGGGGGCTAGGTCTGAAGCTTTCTTT. As protein: CASSQVGQGARSEAFF.

There are a few counts of this clonotype. V usage is TRBV4-3 and J usage is TRBJ2-1, with D maybe TRBD2 (5 bases). This CDR3 is 16 amino acids long. Germline CDR1 and CDR2: LGHNA and YSLEER. Trimming shortened V by 0 bases and J by 0 bases, and 9 bases separated the two germline ends. In DNA form, the CDR3 reads TGCGCCAGCAGCCAAGAAACCGGAGGCTCCTACAATGAGCAGTTCTTC. This encodes CASSQETGGSYNEQFF.

This rearrangement joins TRBV3-1 to TRBJ2-3; D possibly corresponds to TRBD2 (6 bases). Germline V gene lookup returns CDR1 LGHDT and CDR2 YNNKEL (reference sequence). Deletions cut 5 bases from V and 4 bases from J, with 19 bases between. This CDR3 has 16 amino acids. This CDR3 is CASSFPGLLASDTQYF. The CDR3 DNA sequence: TGTGCCAGCAGCTTCCCGGGACTGTTAGCATCAGATACGCAGTATTTT.

This clonotype was picked up many times. The chain uses TRBV7-8 and TRBJ1-1; D unresolved. CDR1 is SGHVS, CDR2 FQNEAQ, per germline. V lost 1 base, J lost 0 bases, and 9 bases lay in between. The CDR3 covers 15 residues. CDR3: CASSLEYRMNTEAFF. The CDR3, as DNA: TGTGCCAGCAGCTTAGAGTATCGGATGAACACTGAAGCTTTCTTT.

This chain joins TRBV29-1 and TRBJ2-1, with D perhaps TRBD1 (5 bases). CDR3 length: 16 residues. The germline V gene encodes CDR1 SQVTM and CDR2 ANQGSEA. Deletions cut 0 bases from V and 0 bases from J, with 12 bases between. DNA for the CDR3: TGCAGCGTTGAAGATCAAGGGGAAAGCTCCTACAATGAGCAGTTCTTC. Protein product: CSVEDQGESSYNEQFF.

The chain links TRBV11-2 to TRBJ2-3, with D uncertain. Germline assignment: CDR1 SGHAT and CDR2 FQNNGV. CDR3 length: 15 amino acids. V was trimmed by 3 bases and J by 0 bases, leaving 10 bases between them. As DNA, the CDR3 is TGTGCCAGCAGCTTTATCCCCCTAAGCACAGATACGCAGTATTTT. This gives the protein CASSFIPLSTDTQYF.

The chain links TRBV6-2 or TRBV6-3 to TRBJ2-7, with D perhaps given as TRBD1 or TRBD2 (5 bases each). The CDR3 consists of 12 residues. Per the germline V gene, CDR1 is MNHEY and CDR2 is SVGEGT. V was shortened by 2 bases and J by 6 bases, with 8 bases between the two germline ends. The CDR3 DNA is TGTGCCAGCAGTTACGGGGCGGGCGAGCAGTACGTC. It specifies CASSYGAGEQYV.

This clonotype was observed at least ten times. The rearrangement uses TRBV7-6 and TRBJ2-3; D gene ambiguous. Trimming pared 1 base from V and 0 bases from J, leaving 14 bases between. The CDR3 sequence is 17 residues long. Germline CDR1 is SGHVS and CDR2 is FNYEAQ. The CDR3 DNA is TGTGCCAGCAGCTTAGTCCTCTCGATCCCTAGCACAGATACGCAGTATTTT. It yields the protein CASSLVLSIPSTDTQYF.

This clonotype has more than one count but fewer than ten. This chain uses TRBV4-2 with TRBJ2-6; 9 bases map to TRBD1. V lost 5 bases and J lost 0; bases outside the gene matches: 8. Germline loops: CDR1 LGHNA, CDR2 YNFKEQ. The CDR3 consists of 18 residues. CDR3 nucleotide sequence: TGTGCCAGCAGCATCCGGGACAGGGCATTCTCTGGGGCCAACGTCCTGACTTTC. It translates to CASSIRDRAFSGANVLTF.

In its sample, this clonotype was seen many times. The chain carries TRBV7-8 and TRBJ1-2, with D possibly matching TRBD1 (6 bases). The V and J ends lost 5 bases and 0 bases respectively, with 13 bases between them. The CDR3 covers 15 residues. Germline CDR1 and CDR2: SGHVS and FQNEAQ. The DNA for the CDR3 is TGTGCCAGCAGCAGAAGCAGGGGCCCTAACTATGGCTACACCTTC. Amino acid sequence: CASSRSRGPNYGYTF. Drawing the rest from reference TRBV7-8 and TRBJ1-2, the complete variable domain is GAGVSQSPRYKVAKRGQDVALRCDPISGHVSLFWYQQALGQGPEFLTYFQNEAQLDKSGLPSDRFFAERPEGSVSTLKIQRTQQEDSAVYLCASSRSRGPNYGYTFGSGTRLTVV.

The V call is TRBV27, the J call TRBJ2-1, with TRBD1 identical over 8 bases. The CDR3 runs to 14 residues. V gave up 2 bases and J gave up 7 bases; unmatched junction bases: 4. CDR1 is MNHEY and CDR2 is SMNVEV in the germline V gene (reference sequence). The CDR3 DNA reads TGTGCCAGCAGTTTACCAGGGGGCGGGAATGAGCAGTTCTTC. This encodes CASSLPGGGNEQFF.

This clonotype appeared many times. V usage is TRBV7-2 and J usage is TRBJ2-3; 13 nucleotides agree with TRBD2. Per germline, CDR1 SGHTA and CDR2 FQGNSA. The ends lost 2 bases at V and 4 bases at J; junction bases unmatched: 9. The CDR3 consists of 18 residues. CDR3 nucleotide sequence: TGTGCCAGCAGCTTATTTACTAGCGGGGGGGCTGGGGCAGATACGCAGTATTTT. It yields the protein CASSLFTSGGAGADTQYF. Combining the CDR3 with reference TRBV7-2 and TRBJ2-3 gives the whole variable domain GAGVSQSPSNKVTEKGKDVELRCDPISGHTALYWYRQSLGQGLEFLIYFQGNSAPDKSGLPSDRFSAERTGGSVSTLTIQRTQQEDSAVYLCASSLFTSGGAGADTQYFGPGTRLTVL.

This clonotype was detected only a few times. The chain couples TRBV5-4 to TRBJ2-3; D may be TRBD1 (5 bases). Germline V lookup: CDR1 SGHNT, CDR2 YYREEE (reference sequence). Between the trimmed V and J ends, which lost 2 bases and 0 bases, there was a span of 13 bases. The CDR3 covers 16 residues. The CDR3 here is CASSLFPKGSTDTQYF. The CDR3 DNA reads as TGTGCCAGCAGCTTATTTCCAAAGGGGAGCACAGATACGCAGTATTTT.

This clonotype was observed a few times. This chain uses TRBV7-9 with TRBJ1-1, with D tentatively TRBD1 (5 bases). CDR1 and CDR2 from the germline V gene are SEHNR and FQNEAQ (reference sequence). The CDR3 runs 15 residues. Deletions cut 4 bases from V and 1 base from J, with 13 bases between. CDR3 in amino acids: CASSYPRGSNTEAFF. CDR3 nucleotides: TGTGCCAGCAGCTACCCAAGGGGTTCGAACACTGAAGCTTTCTTT.

The V and J genes are TRBV5-1 and TRBJ2-3, with TRBD2 matching 9 bases. V gave up 0 bases and J gave up 0 bases; unmatched junction bases: 11. The CDR3 runs to 19 residues. From germline, CDR1 is SGHRS and CDR2 YFSETQ. CDR3 DNA sequence: TGCGCCAGCAGCTTGGCCGTAAGCGGGGGGATCCCGAGCACAGATACGCAGTATTTT. It yields the protein CASSLAVSGGIPSTDTQYF.

V gene TRBV6-4 combines with J gene TRBJ2-1; D uncertain. Trimming removed 0 bases at V and 8 bases at J, with 8 bases between. This CDR3 is built from 13 residues. Germline CDR1 reads MRHNA; CDR2 reads SNTAGT. CDR3 protein: CASSDSNADEQFF. The CDR3, as DNA: TGTGCCAGCAGTGACTCGAATGCCGATGAGCAGTTCTTC.

V usage is TRBV6-5 and J usage is TRBJ2-7; possible D gene TRBD1, 6 bases. This CDR3 comprises 13 residues. The V and J ends lost 7 bases and 1 base respectively, with 11 bases between them. Germline assignment: CDR1 MNHEY and CDR2 SVGAGI. The CDR3 DNA reads TGTGCCAGCACAACAGACAGGTCCTACGAGCAGTACTTC. Encoded protein: CASTTDRSYEQYF.

This clonotype appeared a few times. V is TRBV5-1 and J is TRBJ2-2, with 8 bases that match TRBD1. V lost 4 bases to trimming and J lost 7 bases; unmatched junction nucleotides: 12. This CDR3 has 16 residues. CDR1 and CDR2 from the germline V gene are SGHRS and YFSETQ. In DNA, the CDR3 is TGCGCCAGCAGCCCGGGACAGGTGAAAACGGGCGGGGAGCTGTTTTTT. It is translated as CASSPGQVKTGGELFF.

This clonotype was observed a handful of times. The J gene is TRBJ1-2, the V gene TRBV4-1; D remains ambiguous. The CDR3 length is 14 residues. CDR1 is MGHRA, CDR2 YSYEKL, per germline. Trimming removed 1 base at V and 5 bases at J, with 11 bases between. The CDR3 sequence is CASSQADGTYGYTF. CDR3 DNA: TGCGCCAGCAGCCAAGCGGACGGCACTTATGGCTACACCTTC.

The chain employs TRBV6-2 or TRBV6-3 and TRBJ2-1; D is possibly TRBD2 (5 bases). The CDR3 sequence is 12 residues long. CDR1 is MNHEY and CDR2 is SVGEGT in the germline V gene. V was cut by 11 bases and J by 3 bases, with 11 bases left in between. The CDR3 DNA reads TGTGCCGGCAATCGGGGCTACAATGAGCAGTTCTTC. This encodes CAGNRGYNEQFF.

This clonotype was seen only a few times. The chain joins TRBV4-3 to TRBJ2-1, with 10 nucleotides matching TRBD1. Germline trimming cut 4 bases from V and 6 bases from J; bases unmatched to any gene: 18. The CDR3 extends over 19 amino acids. Germline CDR1 LGHNA, CDR2 YSLEER. The CDR3 sequence is CASSLLSGTGADLTNEQFF. The CDR3 DNA is TGCGCCAGCAGCCTCCTCTCGGGGACAGGGGCCGATCTTACCAATGAGCAGTTCTTC.

The sample holds many counts of this clonotype. This chain connects TRBV7-6 to TRBJ2-1; D remains unclear. V was trimmed by 5 bases and J by 3 bases, leaving 8 bases between them. CDR1 is SGHVS, CDR2 FNYEAQ, per germline. The CDR3 covers 13 residues. CDR3 sequence (DNA): TGTGCCAGCAGCCCCCCAGGCTACAATGAGCAGTTCTTC. Translating it yields CASSPPGYNEQFF.

The chain couples TRBV5-6 to TRBJ2-3; a weak D match, TRBD2 (5 bases). V was clipped by 4 bases and J by 2 bases, with 14 bases between them. The CDR3 totals 15 residues. Germline assignment: CDR1 SGHDT and CDR2 YYEEEE. In nucleotides, the CDR3 is TGTGCCAGCAGCGTGGGATGGCTAGCCACAGATACGCAGTATTTT. Amino acid sequence: CASSVGWLATDTQYF.

Regarding this clonotype: Germline is not matched at one junction end, which may reflect a read error. The rearrangement links TRBV6-2 or TRBV6-3 to TRBJ2-1; 8 nucleotides agree with TRBD2. The CDR3 sequence is 17 residues long. Germline V lookup: CDR1 MNHEY, CDR2 SVGEGT. The DNA for the CDR3 is TGTACCAGCAGTTACTCTAGAGCGGGGGCCCTTTACAATGAGCAGTTCTTC. Its translation: CTSSYSRAGALYNEQFF.

This clonotype was observed once. J is TRBJ2-7 and V is TRBV28; D gene uncertain. The CDR3 is 13 residues long. Germline V CDR1 and CDR2: MDHEN, SYDVKM. V gave up 7 bases and J gave up 0 bases, with 10 bases separating them. The CDR3 region has the DNA TGTGCCAGCACCTCTGTGAGCTCCTACGAGCAGTACGTC. It yields the protein CASTSVSSYEQYV.

The gene calls are TRBV6-5 and TRBJ2-6, with 10 positions matching TRBD1. The CDR3 runs to 16 residues. Germline assignment: CDR1 MNHEY and CDR2 SVGAGI. V dropped 4 bases and J dropped 6; count of bases not matched to a gene: 6. CDR3 bases: TGTGCCAGCAGTTCGGACAGGGGGGAAGTGGCCAACGTCCTGACTTTC. Residues: CASSSDRGEVANVLTF.

CDR3 DNA sequence: TGTGCCAGCAGTTTTCTAGCGGATCCTTACAATGAGCAGTTCTTC. It translates to CASSFLADPYNEQFF. This chain links TRBV6-2 or TRBV6-3 with TRBJ2-1; 7 nucleotides line up with TRBD2. Germline V gives CDR1 MNHEY, CDR2 SVGEGT. This CDR3 spans 15 amino acids. V lost 4 bases, J lost 4 bases, and 7 bases stayed unmatched.